These 4 T cell receptor beta chains came from one sample sequenced in a study of T cell repertoires in cytomegalovirus infection. TCRdb ran MiXCR on the reads and lists one entry per CDR3 protein. The sample has 100,000 to 150,000 distinct CDR3 sequences, approximately 8.8% seen once. Sequencing was done on a sample of PBMCs. The receptors shown here come from a human donor in good health (CMV status not recorded). Some clones in this sample may be carry-over from other donors' samples.

The table lists this clonotype with many counts. The rearrangement joins TRBV10-3 to TRBJ2-7, with 9 bases fitting TRBD1. CDR3 size: 14 residues. After removal of 2 bases from V and 6 bases from J, the junction contained 5 bases not matched to a gene. Germline loops: CDR1 ENHRY, CDR2 SYGVKD. The CDR3, as DNA: TGTGCCATCAGTGAGCCCGGGACAGGGACCGAGCAGTACTTC. It encodes CAISEPGTGTEQYF.

This clonotype was observed many times. The chain has TRBV9 and TRBJ2-6, with D tentatively TRBD1 (5 bases). V lost 0 bases to trimming and J lost 0 bases, with 10 bases between them. CDR1 is SGDLS and CDR2 is YYNGEE in the germline V gene. The length of the CDR3 is 17 residues. CDR3: CASSVGQTSSGANVLTF. CDR3 DNA: TGTGCCAGCAGCGTAGGACAGACATCCTCTGGGGCCAACGTCCTGACTTTC.

This clonotype was picked up many times. The V call is TRBV19, the J call TRBJ2-1; D perhaps matches TRBD2 (6 bases). This CDR3 spans 16 amino acids. Germline CDR1 LNHDA, CDR2 SQIVND (reference sequence). Between the trimmed V and J ends, which lost 0 bases and 1 base, there was a span of 10 bases. CDR3 nucleotide sequence: TGTGCCAGTAGTATAGATGCCGGGGGTTCCTACAATGAGCAGTTCTTC. It translates to CASSIDAGGSYNEQFF.

This clonotype was detected ten times or more. The V and J genes are TRBV10-3 and TRBJ2-5, with D uncertain. Trimming shortened V by 2 bases and J by 3 bases, and 1 base separated the two germline ends. This CDR3 region has 11 residues. CDR1 ENHRY and CDR2 SYGVKD come from the germline V gene. CDR3 protein: CAISEKETQYF. The CDR3 nucleotides read TGTGCCATCAGTGAGAAAGAGACCCAGTACTTC.